The sequence of this T cell receptor (beta chain) was determined in a study of blood T cell repertoires in COVID-19. The ends were cut back, 2 bases at V and 4 bases at J, with 13 bases in the middle. Germline-derived CDR1 and CDR2 are MNHEY and SVGAGI. The CDR3 sequence is 15 residues long. The assay was immunoSEQ multiplex PCR, and TCRdb's table has in-frame clones only and misses some. The sample lists about 150,000 clones, 87% seen once, with about 4.2% in the top ten. V and J are TRBV6-5 and TRBJ2-3; weak D call: TRBD2 (5 bases). The sample taken for sequencing was peripheral blood. The TCR was taken from a woman aged 60-75 years with active or convalescent COVID-19. CDR3 coding DNA: TGTGCCAGCAGTTACCCGGGGTCGAGGGCAGATACGCAGTATTTT. Amino acids: CASSYPGSRADTQYF.